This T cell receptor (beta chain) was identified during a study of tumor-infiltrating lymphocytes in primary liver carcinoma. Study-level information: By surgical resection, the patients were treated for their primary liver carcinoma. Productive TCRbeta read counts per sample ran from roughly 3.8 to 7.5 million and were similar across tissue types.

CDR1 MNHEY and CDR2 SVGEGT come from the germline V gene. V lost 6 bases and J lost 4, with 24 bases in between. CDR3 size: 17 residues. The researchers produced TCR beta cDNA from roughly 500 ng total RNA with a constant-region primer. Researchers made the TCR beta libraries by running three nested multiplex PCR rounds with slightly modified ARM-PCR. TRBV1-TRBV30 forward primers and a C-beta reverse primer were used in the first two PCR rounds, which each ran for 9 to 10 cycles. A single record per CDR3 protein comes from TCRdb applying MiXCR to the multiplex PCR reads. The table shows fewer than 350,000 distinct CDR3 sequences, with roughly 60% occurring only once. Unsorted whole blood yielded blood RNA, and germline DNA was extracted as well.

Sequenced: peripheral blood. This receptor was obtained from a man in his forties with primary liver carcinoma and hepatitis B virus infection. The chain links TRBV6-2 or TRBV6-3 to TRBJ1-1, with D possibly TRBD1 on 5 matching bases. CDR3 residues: CASSLRRGGFEVTEAFF. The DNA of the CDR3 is TGTGCCAGCAGCCTCCGGCGCGGGGGGTTTGAGGTCACTGAAGCTTTCTTT.